This T cell receptor (beta chain) derives from a study of T cell changes during pregnancy in multiple sclerosis. The assay was immunoSEQ multiplex PCR, and TCRdb's table has in-frame clones only and misses some. The sample records tens of thousands of clones, about 91% being singletons. This CDR3 has 15 amino acids. Germline V gene data show CDR1 as LGHNT and CDR2 as FRNRAP. The trim removed 0 bases at V and 6 bases at J, leaving 4 bases unmatched. This material consisted of CD4+ T cells from peripheral blood mononuclear cells, taken in the first trimester of pregnancy. The TCR originated in a female donor with multiple sclerosis, enrolled in a pregnancy study. The rearrangement joins TRBV12-5 to TRBJ2-3; TRBD1 aligns across 9 bases. CDR3 protein: CASGLVQGATDTQYF. As DNA, the CDR3 is TGTGCTAGTGGTTTGGTACAGGGGGCTACTGATACGCAGTATTTT.